The 21 T cell receptor beta chains reported below all come from one sample, sequenced in a study of shared clonotypes between healthy human individuals (TCRdb year 2020). Receptor amplification or capture employed the immunoSEQ multiplex PCR assay. TCRdb mirrors the immuneACCESS table, restricted to in-frame sequences. Some clones are absent from its copies; in checked studies, under half trace to an unresolved V gene, and the reason for the others is unknown. The sample table lists about 99,000 clones, around 47% of them with a count of one. Clones ranked in the top ten supply roughly 16% of the sample. The specimen sequenced was PBMCs. These receptors all come from a woman between 40 and 50 years old in good health. Some clones in this sample may be carry-over from other donors' samples.

Comments on this clone: Only one base separates this from a far larger clonotype, so it likely reflects a read error. This chain joins TRBV4-1 and TRBJ2-6; TRBD2 might be the D (5 bases). CDR3 length: 16 residues. V dropped 0 bases and J dropped 4 bases, with 10 bases sitting between them. CDR1 MGHRA and CDR2 YSYEKL come from the germline V gene. The CDR3 loop is CASSQDLGSGANVLTF. The CDR3 nucleotides are TGCGCCAGCAGCCAAGATCTAGGGAGCGGGGCCAACGTCCTGACTTTC.

This chain links TRBV19 with TRBJ1-2, with D unclear. Germline V gene lookup returns CDR1 LNHDA and CDR2 SQIVND (reference sequence). V was trimmed by 4 bases and J by 3 bases, leaving 15 bases between them. CDR3 size: 15 residues. CDR3 DNA: TGTGCCAGTAGTACTCCGGGCGCCGGGGACTATGGCTACACCTTC. It translates to CASSTPGAGDYGYTF.

Sample share makes this clone medium-sized. V gene TRBV7-9 combines with J gene TRBJ2-1; TRBD1 or TRBD2 may be the D gene (5 bases each). Germline values: CDR1 SEHNR, CDR2 FQNEAQ (reference sequence). The V gene lost 2 bases and the J gene lost 15 bases, with 17 bases spanning the gap. This CDR3 comprises 13 residues. The CDR3 nucleotides read TGTGCCAGCAGCTTATCCCAGGGACGGGCGGTGTTCTTC. Amino acid sequence: CASSLSQGRAVFF.

The J gene is TRBJ2-7, the V gene TRBV10-1; D gene uncertain. V was trimmed by 6 bases and J by 2 bases, leaving 11 bases between them. The CDR3 runs to 13 residues. Germline V gene data show CDR1 as WNHNN and CDR2 as SYGVQD (reference sequence). The CDR3 nucleotides are TGCGCCAGCAGCCCATCTGGAACCTACGAGCAGTACTTC. Encoded protein: CASSPSGTYEQYF.

This clone was counted at least ten times. The chain carries TRBV11-2 and TRBJ2-7; D remains unclear. Germline V gene data show CDR1 as SGHAT and CDR2 as FQNNGV. This CDR3 has 13 amino acids. V gave up 3 bases and J gave up 0 bases, with 6 bases separating them. CDR3 sequence (DNA): TGTGCCAGCAGCTTCGTACGCTCCTACGAGCAGTACTTC. This translates into CASSFVRSYEQYF.

The chain uses TRBV7-3 and TRBJ2-1; 14 positions agree with TRBD2. CDR3 length equals 18 residues. The V segment lost 4 bases and the J segment 10 bases; nucleotides outside the gene matches: 15. Germline V gene data show CDR1 as SGHTA and CDR2 as FQGTGA. The CDR3 DNA sequence: TGTGCCAGCAGCTATTACTCCGGGACTAGCGGGAGATTTTGGGAGCAGTTCTTC. This sequence encodes CASSYYSGTSGRFWEQFF. Together with reference TRBV7-3 and TRBJ2-1, the CDR3 gives the full variable domain: GAGVSQTPSNKVTEKGKYVELRCDPISGHTALYWYRQSLGQGPEFLIYFQGTGAADDSGLPNDRFFAVRPEGSVSTLKIQRTERGDSAVYLCASSYYSGTSGRFWEQFFGPGTRLTVL.

This clone was found many times. J is TRBJ2-3 and V is TRBV7-9; the D gene is possibly TRBD2 (5 bases). The V gene's germline CDR1 is SEHNR and CDR2 FQNEAQ (reference sequence). The CDR3 has 12 residues. Trimming left V 5 bases short and J 6 bases short, with 9 bases between. The CDR3 is CASSRVADTQYF. CDR3 coding DNA: TGTGCCAGCAGCCGCGTAGCGGATACGCAGTATTTT.

Concerning this clone: Additional DNA sequences in this sample encode the identical CDR3. The chain recombines TRBV5-1 with TRBJ2-7, with 12 bases matching TRBD1. The CDR3 sequence is 15 residues long. The trim removed 0 bases at V and 7 bases at J, leaving 5 bases unmatched. Germline lookup yields CDR1 SGHRS and CDR2 YFSETQ. CDR3 region: CASSLEGQGAREQYF. DNA of the CDR3: TGCGCCAGCAGCTTGGAGGGACAGGGGGCCAGGGAGCAGTACTTC.

The sample holds one count of this clone. This clone may be a read error of a much larger clone one base away. This sample includes further DNA sequences coding for the same CDR3. The V gene is TRBV2, the J gene TRBJ1-3, with D hard to call. Germline CDR1 reads SNHLY; CDR2 reads FYNNEI. This CDR3 comprises 15 residues. CDR3 loop: CASSLTRNSGNTIYF. The CDR3 DNA sequence: TGTGCCAGTTCCCTAACACGAAACTCTGGAAACACCATATACTTT.

This clone was recorded at least ten times. The CDR3 DNA reads as TGTGCCAGCACTGGGGACAGTCGCTCTGGGGCCAACGTCCTGACTTTC. It codes for CASTGDSRSGANVLTF. This chain connects TRBV2 to TRBJ2-6; the match to TRBD1 covers 7 bases. The CDR3 sequence is 16 residues long. Germline lookup yields CDR1 SNHLY and CDR2 FYNNEI. Trimming took 7 bases from V and 0 from J; bases not matched to a gene: 6. Looking up the rest from reference TRBV2 and TRBJ2-6 gives the full variable domain: EPEVTQTPSHQVTQMGQEVILRCVPISNHLYFYWYRQILGQKVEFLVSFYNNEISEKSEIFDDQFSVERPDGSNFTLKIRSTKLEDSAMYFCASTGDSRSGANVLTFGAGSRLTVL.

The CDR3 nucleotides are TGTGCCAGCAGCCCGAGACTAGCCACTAGCACAGATACGCAGTATTTT. Its protein is CASSPRLATSTDTQYF. The rearrangement joins TRBV7-9 to TRBJ2-3; TRBD2 aligns across 7 bases. Trimming removed 5 bases from V and 0 bases from J; junction bases left unmatched: 8. From germline, CDR1 is SEHNR and CDR2 FQNEAQ (reference sequence). This CDR3 is built from 16 residues.

On this clone: A single base separates this from a much larger clone, so it may be a read error. The chain recombines TRBV9 with TRBJ2-2; the D is unclear. CDR1 is SGDLS and CDR2 is YYNGEE in the germline V gene. The CDR3 sequence is 15 residues long. CDR3 sequence (DNA): TGTGCCAGCAGCCGGTGGGGAACGAACGCCGGGGAGCTGTTTTTT. Its translation: CASSRWGTNAGELFF.

V and J are TRBV10-3 and TRBJ2-7, with 12 bases aligning to TRBD2. J was trimmed by 2 bases and V by 3 bases; bases with no gene match: 5. This CDR3 has 16 amino acids. Germline V CDR1 and CDR2: ENHRY, SYGVKD. The CDR3 nucleotides read TGTGCCATCAGTGACAGGACTAGCGGGAAACCCTACGAGCAGTACTTC. Protein: CAISDRTSGKPYEQYF.

V gene TRBV6-5 combines with J gene TRBJ1-5; 11 bases agree with TRBD1. Germline V gives CDR1 MNHEY, CDR2 SVGAGI. V trimming: 6 bases; J trimming: 7 bases; junction bases outside the gene matches: 5. The CDR3 extends over 14 amino acids. Written as DNA, the CDR3 is TGTGCCAGCAGCCCTGGGACAGGGGGGCAGCCCCAGCATTTT. It specifies CASSPGTGGQPQHF.

The genes are TRBV6-1 and TRBJ2-5; 9 positions agree with TRBD1. Germline lookup yields CDR1 MNHNS and CDR2 SASEGT. The CDR3 is made up of 13 amino acids. After removal of 6 bases from V and 5 bases from J, the junction contained 4 bases not matched to a gene. The CDR3 bases are TGTGCCAGCAGCGGACAGGGGACGGAGACCCAGTACTTC. Its translation is CASSGQGTETQYF.

The rearrangement links TRBV2 to TRBJ2-1; TRBD1 agrees at 8 bases. Germline V gene data show CDR1 as SNHLY and CDR2 as FYNNEI. The CDR3 loop spans 12 amino acids. V trimming: 6 bases; J trimming: 9 bases; junction bases outside the gene matches: 4. The CDR3 region is CASSPGGLEQFF. CDR3 in DNA: TGTGCCAGCAGCCCAGGGGGCCTTGAGCAGTTCTTC.

The chain couples TRBV2 to TRBJ2-2; D gene unclear. The germline gives CDR1 SNHLY, CDR2 FYNNEI. V was clipped by 7 bases and J by 1 base, with 4 bases between them. The CDR3 has 12 residues. CDR3 DNA: TGTGCCAGCACAGAGAACACCGGGGAGCTGTTTTTT. Translated, it gives CASTENTGELFF.

This clone was seen many times. V and J are TRBV18 and TRBJ2-1, with 10 nucleotides matching TRBD1. The germline V gene has CDR1 KGHSH and CDR2 LQKENI. With V trimmed by 1 base and J by 5 bases, 2 bases remained unmatched. The length of the CDR3 is 15 residues. This CDR3 reads CASSPRQGANNEQFF. The CDR3 bases are TGTGCCAGCTCACCACGACAGGGGGCCAACAATGAGCAGTTCTTC. Looking up the rest from reference TRBV18 and TRBJ2-1 gives the full variable domain: NAGVMQNPRHLVRRRGQEARLRCSPMKGHSHVYWYRQLPEEGLKFMVYLQKENIIDESGMPKERFSAEFPKEGPSILRIQQVVRGDSAAYFCASSPRQGANNEQFFGPGTRLTVL.

This clone was counted only a few times. The chain recombines TRBV7-9 with TRBJ2-7; no clear D gene. CDR1 is SEHNR and CDR2 is FQNEAQ in the germline V gene (reference sequence). V was clipped by 2 bases and J by 1 base, with 3 bases between them. This CDR3 has 12 amino acids. CDR3 DNA: TGTGCCAGCAGCTTAAGATCCTACGAGCAGTACTTC. As protein: CASSLRSYEQYF.

The chain couples TRBV7-8 to TRBJ2-7, with D uncertain. The length of the CDR3 is 14 residues. The ends were cut back, 1 base at V and 0 bases at J, with 7 bases in the middle. CDR1 is SGHVS, CDR2 FQNEAQ, per germline. Here the CDR3 reads CASSLGGPSYEQYF. CDR3 bases: TGTGCCAGCAGCTTAGGTGGGCCCTCCTACGAGCAGTACTTC.

This clone showed up many times. The rearrangement uses TRBV2 and TRBJ2-1, with D maybe TRBD2 (5 bases). The V and J ends lost 8 bases and 5 bases respectively, with 16 bases between them. Germline assignment: CDR1 SNHLY and CDR2 FYNNEI. This CDR3 spans 14 amino acids. The CDR3 DNA reads as TGTGCCAGCTTCGAGAACGGGATCAACAATGAGCAGTTCTTC. Its protein product is CASFENGINNEQFF.